This T cell receptor (beta chain) is drawn from a study of cytomegalovirus exposure and HLA in healthy donors (dated 2017 in TCRdb). Study-level background: According to an earlier analysis of around 600 of the donors, some 180 million T cells yielded over 100 million unique TCR beta sequences and about 280 Gb of sequence data. An early release covering about 600 HLA-typed donors comprised approximately 290 gigabases of sequencing data and 65 million to 100 million unique TCR sequences. Of the 300 to 500 genotyped donors, roughly 80% were placed in the genetic ancestry cluster associated with self-reported Caucasian donors. The study aimed to test whether signatures of past pathogen exposure could be identified by cataloging public T cell receptors. The T cell repertoires of 666 subjects were profiled by immunosequencing and related to cytomegalovirus serostatus. In addition to the first cohort of about 650 subjects, a separate validation cohort of approximately 120 different subjects was used. The study combined high-throughput TCR immunosequencing, statistical association of individual TCRs with disease status, and machine learning to predict cytomegalovirus infection status. In a later analysis, previously published TCR beta repertoires from more than 500 donors were re-analyzed and high-resolution HLA genotyping was added so that TCR occurrence patterns could be studied. In the later analysis, no new phenotypic data were used to find candidate immune exposures; instead, reliance was placed on TCR beta sequences and their occurrence across donors. An earlier analysis of a few hundred of the donors applied high-throughput TCR beta sequencing to assess whether each TCR beta V gene segment acted as functional or pseudogenic. Alongside the repertoire data, information on donor age, sex, ethnicity and CMV serostatus was compiled. A later genetic analysis used genome-wide SNP genotypes for about 65% of the 666 donors, treating that subset as a discovery cohort. All discovery cohort repertoires had been generated using a single sequencing platform. Both class I and class II loci were covered by HLA typing, at four-digit resolution. Typing coverage differed by locus: A, B, C, DRB1 and DQB1 were typed in roughly 629-640 donors, DQA1 in about 550, DPA1 in 600 to 610, and DPB1 in around 490. Four or five DR-DQ haplotypes were handled as single units for association and clustering, since linkage in the cohort was strong. Among some 400 genotyped donors of the cohort, an average of about 240,000 unique TCR beta nucleotide sequences were sequenced per donor, around 18% of them non-productive.

The library came from the immunoSEQ multiplex PCR assay. A mixture of 60 forward primers for TCR Vbeta segments and 13 reverse primers for TCR Jbeta segments was used in the multiplex PCR. The CDR3 region of rearranged TCR beta genes was amplified from genomic DNA with a multiplex PCR assay. On the Illumina HiSeq System, the amplified TCR beta libraries were sequenced as 87-base-pair reads. In the paper's pipeline: A later analysis tallied around 87 million unique TCR beta chains across the roughly 610 repertoires, and some 10 million of those chains were shared by two or more donors. A nearest-neighbor algorithm error-corrected the raw reads and collapsed the reads into unique sequences, merging closely related sequences to remove PCR and sequencing errors. Alignment of CDR3 sequences to IMGT reference sequences was used to assign V, D and J gene segments. For a sequence to be retained, a match of at least six nucleotides to both a V gene segment and a J gene segment was required. Rearrangements were called productive when the CDR3 lacked stop codons and stayed in frame with V and J; all others were non-productive. CDR3 was defined according to IMGT convention as the region running from the second conserved V-encoded cysteine to the conserved J-encoded phenylalanine. The earlier analysis of 587 of the donors excluded sequences that lacked an unambiguous match to a single V gene segment. An earlier analysis of 550 to 650 of the donors classified V segments as functional when productive rearrangements were above 56.7% and as segregating when the standard deviation between donors was above 5%. A statistical classification framework was built for diagnosing cytomegalovirus status from the catalog of TCR beta chain sequences. In a later analysis, TCR nucleotide sequences were compared against IMGT/GENE-DB human TR gene sequences so that V and J genes could be assigned. In a later analysis, CDR3 sequences and most-parsimonious VDJ recombination scenarios were assigned using the TCRdist pipeline. In a later analysis, every TCR beta chain was defined by the combination of its CDR3 amino acid sequence and its V-gene family, and reads without a unique V-gene family were dropped. In a later analysis, a few hundred highly shared, low-generation-probability nucleotide sequences were removed to address suspected cross-contamination and a sequencing artifact. For each public chain, a later analysis derived a clonal expansion index from normalized ranks of inferred template counts within each repertoire. In a later analysis, generation probabilities were computed with a VDJ recombination model fitted to out-of-frame rearrangements, and the resulting probabilities were checked against IGoR. In a later analysis, TCR-TCR, TCR-HLA and TCR-CMV co-occurrence was scored with hypergeometric tests, and a repertoire-size bias correction was applied to TCR pairs. A later analysis estimated false discovery rates by permuting HLA or CMV assignments 20 times. In a later analysis, co-occurring TCRs were grouped using DBSCAN, with TCRdist sequence similarity added in when clustering inside HLA-allele-positive subsets. For co-occurrence clustering, repertoires with fewer than 30,000 or more than 120,000 public chains were excluded, along with several repertoires with anomalous nucleotide sharing. TCRdb obtained this table from immuneACCESS and retained in-frame rearrangements with V and J assigned. These tables miss some clones; where compared with another copy, unresolved V genes account for less than half of the shortfall, and the remainder is unexplained. V and J calls and clone size are given by that table; D and trimming were obtained from the DNA. The sample contains 35,000 to 45,000 clones, roughly 63% of them found a single time. The ten most abundant clones make up approximately 12% of the sample.

Trimming removed 3 bases from V and 3 bases from J, leaving 12 bases between the germline ends. The CDR3 sequence holds 15 residues, the cysteine and phenylalanine included. The CDR3 DNA has 45 bases and is translated from base 1. According to the germline V gene, CDR1 reads SGHRS and CDR2 reads YFSETQ. In its sample, this clone was seen once. The specificity of this receptor is unknown. Base qualities are missing; no much larger clone stands one base away. In total, roughly 670 healthy bone marrow donors made up the cohort. At the time of sampling, all cohort members were nominally healthy, though unrecorded immune exposures were likely present. The donor was CMV seropositive and belonged to the group of more than 250 seropositive cohort members. A peripheral blood sample was provided by each donor, and peripheral blood mononuclear cells were used for TCR beta sequencing. The Qiagen DNeasy Blood Extraction Kit was used to extract genomic DNA from the blood cell samples.

On the study overall, not on this receptor specifically: According to the authors, the approach could potentially be generalized to other disease states and immunological phenotypes. Only TCR beta chains were sequenced in this cohort, and the absence of alpha or paired-chain data limited detectable features. A few of the identified cytomegalovirus-associated TCR beta chains were confirmed in vitro to be specific for cytomegalovirus antigens. Cytomegalovirus status was reported to be diagnosed by the classifier with high specificity and sensitivity in both the original and validation cohorts. The sequencing pipeline was judged likely to have produced a cluster of highly shared sequence variants as a technical artifact. The only immune exposure information available for the cohort was CMV serostatus. About 17 rarely observed V segments, including chromosome 9 orphons, were excluded from the earlier analysis of several hundred of the donors because counts were too low. At a false discovery rate of 0.05, a later analysis linked roughly 17,000 TCR beta sequences to specific HLA alleles. According to a later analysis, parvovirus B19, influenza, CMV and Epstein-Barr virus appeared linked to several top co-occurrence clusters. Broadly in line with IMGT annotations, most TCR beta V segments showed up in productive rearrangements about 90% or about 30% of the time in an earlier analysis of 587 of the donors. In a later analysis, the rate of TCR association differed among HLA loci, with DRB1 alleles having the most associated TCRs and HLA-C alleles having the fewest. Most CMV-associated TCR beta chains appeared to be HLA-restricted in a later analysis, and the HLA associations seemed to be driven largely by CMV exposure. Some IMGT-functional V segments, including TRBV6-2 and TRBV6-3, could not be distinguished by the 87-base-pair reads and were therefore excluded. Because HLA typing was missing for some donors at each locus, association tests included only the typed subset. Linkage disequilibrium might explain the correlated functional status among segregating V segments, but an unknown experimental factor could not be ruled out. Strong co-occurrence of HLA alleles, especially DR and DQ, made assigning TCR associations to individual alleles difficult. A later analysis found that HLA-associated TCR beta chains were more clonally expanded and had lower generation probabilities than equally common non-associated chains. The presence/absence analyses assumed that sequencing depth was roughly uniform across donors, and that assumption may not be true. Most TCR sequences were observed very rarely across donors, whereas some public TCRs were present in many individuals. In the study, approximately 150 TCR beta chains were listed as associated with cytomegalovirus. Compared with the roughly 670-donor mean, donors in an Asian-associated ancestry cluster had fewer N-insertions in productive TCRs, according to a later genetic analysis. An association between a missense DCLRE1C variant and V-gene and J-gene trimming of TCR beta chains was found in a later genetic analysis and replicated in an independent cohort. A further reported finding was that TCR beta sequences accurately predicted the HLA-A and HLA-B alleles for most subjects in the first cohort.

The chain uses TRBV5-1 and TRBJ1-4, with the D gene not clear enough to name. What was sequenced was PBMCs. This receptor was taken from a man in his 60s in good health and CMV-seropositive. CDR3 protein: CASSSSGSSNEKLFF. The DNA is as follows: TGCGCCAGCAGCTCCTCCGGGTCCTCTAATGAAAAACTGTTTTTT.